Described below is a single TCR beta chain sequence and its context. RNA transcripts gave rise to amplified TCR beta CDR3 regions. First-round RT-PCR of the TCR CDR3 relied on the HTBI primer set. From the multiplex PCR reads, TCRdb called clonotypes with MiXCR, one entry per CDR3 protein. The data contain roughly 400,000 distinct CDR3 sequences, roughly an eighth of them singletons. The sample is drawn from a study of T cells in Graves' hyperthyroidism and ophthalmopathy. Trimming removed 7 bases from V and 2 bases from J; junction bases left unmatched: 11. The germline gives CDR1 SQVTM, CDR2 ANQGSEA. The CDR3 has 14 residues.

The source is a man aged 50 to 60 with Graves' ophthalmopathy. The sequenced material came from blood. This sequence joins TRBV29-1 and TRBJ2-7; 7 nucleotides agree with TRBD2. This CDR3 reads CSANGASGTYEQYF. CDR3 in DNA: TGCAGCGCGAACGGTGCTAGCGGTACCTACGAGCAGTACTTC.